The source of this T cell receptor beta chain is a study of OX40 agonist ivuxolimab in advanced cancers. About the study: Three patients showed partial responses: one hepatocellular carcinoma and two cutaneous melanoma cases.

General study findings and limits: Low normalized T-cell clonal expansion was also seen in some nonresponders.

A word on this clone: The antigen remains unidentified.

Patients who had autoimmune disease history or got systemic immunosuppression were left out. Measured with immunoSEQ multiplex PCR; TCRdb has only the in-frame clones, and not every one. The sample has over 15,000 clones; roughly 80% are singletons. CDR1 SGHAT and CDR2 FQNNGV come from the germline V gene. V was clipped by 0 bases and J by 4 bases; unmatched bases: 4. The CDR3 length is 15 residues. The source of this sequence is an adult with an advanced solid tumor such as melanoma, head and neck, liver or kidney cancer. The source material was CD4+ or CD8+ T cells sorted from blood, sampled in a trial of the OX40 agonist ivuxolimab. This chain joins TRBV11-2 and TRBJ2-5, with TRBD2 matching 8 bases. CDR3 DNA: TGTGCCAGCAGCTTAGATATGCTAGCGGGAGAGACCCAGTACTTC. Protein product: CASSLDMLAGETQYF.